This TCR beta chain stems from a study of regulatory dendritic cells for organ transplantation. TCRdb keeps only in-frame clones here, not all; method: immunoSEQ multiplex PCR. The repertoire has 20,000 to 25,000 clones, 74% of them found once; the top ten carry around 1%. J gave up 7 bases and V 4 bases, and 2 bases lay outside the gene matches. CDR3 size: 13 residues. Per the germline V gene, CDR1 is SQVTM and CDR2 is ANQGSEA. The sequenced sample was memory CD4+ T cells from blood. As to subset: CD45RO+ memory T cells. This TCR derives from a human donor in good health. This sequence joins TRBV29-1 and TRBJ1-6; 9 bases match TRBD1. The CDR3 coding sequence is TGCAGCGTTGGGGACAGGGAAAATTCACCCCTCCACTTT. Its translation: CSVGDRENSPLHF. The full variable domain, in which reference TRBV29-1 and TRBJ1-6 provide the parts outside the CDR3, is SAVISQKPSRDICQRGTSLTIQCQVDSQVTMMFWYRQQPGQSLTLIATANQGSEATYESGFVIDKFPISRPNLTFSTLTVSNMSPEDSSIYLCSVGDRENSPLHFGNGTRLTVT.